These 31 T cell receptor beta chains were sequenced from one sample in a study of monozygotic twins with inflammatory bowel disease. Reprocessing the 5' RACE reads, TCRdb reports a single entry for every CDR3 protein and omits DNA. The sample data list 440,000 or so distinct CDR3 sequences. What was sequenced was blood. These receptors all stem from a human donor with ulcerative colitis or Crohn's disease, or a healthy co-twin of an affected twin (not recorded which).

The chain links TRBV20-1 to TRBJ1-4; TCRdb picks TRBD1, but there is no DNA to check that call. Germline CDR1 and CDR2: DFQATT and SNEGSKA (reference sequence). The CDR3 spans 13 residues. CDR3: CSARTGGVEKLFF.

V gene TRBV5-1 combines with J gene TRBJ1-2; TCRdb calls TRBD1, which cannot be checked without DNA. The length of the CDR3 is 16 residues. The V gene's germline CDR1 is SGHRS and CDR2 YFSETQ. The CDR3 reads CASSLADLGQGYGYTF.

V usage is TRBV5-1 and J usage is TRBJ2-2; TCRdb calls TRBD1, which cannot be checked without DNA. CDR3 length: 13 amino acids. The germline CDR1 and CDR2 sequences are SGHRS and YFSETQ. The CDR3 loop reads CASRGGLTGELFF.

This CDR3 is CASSLFDRPHSGNTIYF. V gene TRBV9 combines with J gene TRBJ1-3; the TRBD1 assignment by TCRdb is unverifiable without DNA. There are 17 residues in the CDR3. Germline CDR1 is SGDLS and CDR2 is YYNGEE.

J is TRBJ2-4 and V is TRBV29-1; the TRBD1 assignment by TCRdb is unverifiable without DNA. Germline V gives CDR1 SQVTM, CDR2 ANQGSEA. The CDR3 has 18 residues. CDR3 amino acids: CSVERQGWGILAKNIQYF.

The chain joins TRBV5-1 to TRBJ2-1. Germline values: CDR1 SGHRS, CDR2 YFSETQ. CDR3 length: 12 residues. This CDR3 reads CASSYYSNEQFF.

V and J are TRBV29-1 and TRBJ1-2. This CDR3 is 12 amino acids long. From germline, CDR1 is SQVTM and CDR2 ANQGSEA. The CDR3 reads CSSTHSVHGYTF.

CDR3 loop: CASSLERADNEQFF. The chain is built from TRBV5-1 and TRBJ2-1. The CDR3 has 14 amino acids. Per the germline V gene, CDR1 is SGHRS and CDR2 is YFSETQ.

The rearrangement uses TRBV29-1 and TRBJ1-5. The CDR3 runs 13 residues. Per germline, CDR1 SQVTM and CDR2 ANQGSEA. The CDR3 protein is CSVEGAIGQPQHF.

The rearrangement links TRBV12-3 or TRBV12-4 to TRBJ1-5. This CDR3 has 14 amino acids. This CDR3 is CASSFVGGPQPQHF.

CDR3 protein: CASSDGTWGGRFYNEQFF. The gene calls are TRBV4-3 and TRBJ2-1. The CDR3 extends over 18 amino acids. The germline CDR1 and CDR2 sequences are LGHNA and YSLEER.

This sequence joins TRBV18 and TRBJ1-2; the TCRdb call, TRBD1, lacks DNA for checking. Germline V CDR1 and CDR2: KGHSH, LQKENI. The CDR3 contains 15 residues. The CDR3 protein is CASSPTGTGNYGYTF.

This CDR3 reads CASSLGQKYEQYF. The rearrangement links TRBV5-4 to TRBJ2-7. This CDR3 has 13 residues. Germline V gene lookup returns CDR1 SGHNT and CDR2 YYREEE (reference sequence).

The chain recombines TRBV20-1 with TRBJ2-3; TCRdb's D gene call, TRBD2, goes unchecked for lack of DNA. The CDR3 sequence is 14 residues long. Germline values: CDR1 DFQATT, CDR2 SNEGSKA (reference sequence). This CDR3 is CSAPGGASTDTQYF.

The chain couples TRBV28 to TRBJ2-7; TCRdb designates TRBD1, a call that cannot be tested without DNA. Germline-derived CDR1 and CDR2 are MDHEN and SYDVKM. The CDR3 runs 15 residues. The CDR3: CASNSGGANGYEQYF.

The rearrangement uses TRBV20-1 and TRBJ2-7. CDR1 DFQATT and CDR2 SNEGSKA come from the germline V gene (reference sequence). There are 15 residues in the CDR3. The CDR3 region is CSARWWQGRSYEQYF.

The chain links TRBV7-9 to TRBJ2-1; TCRdb gives TRBD2 as the D gene, but with no DNA this cannot be confirmed. CDR1 and CDR2 (germline): SEHNR, FQNEAQ (reference sequence). There are 16 residues in the CDR3. The CDR3 sequence: CASSHIGTSRHNEQFF.

The V gene is TRBV4-3, the J gene TRBJ2-3; without DNA, the TCRdb call of TRBD2 cannot be checked. The V gene's germline CDR1 is LGHNA and CDR2 YSLEER. The CDR3 extends over 17 amino acids. The CDR3 sequence: CASSHQGGRASTDTQYF.

This chain uses TRBV7-2 with TRBJ2-1. Germline V lookup: CDR1 SGHTA, CDR2 FQGNSA. The CDR3 length is 11 residues. This CDR3 reads CASSLASEQFF.

J is TRBJ2-3 and V is TRBV7-2; TCRdb returns TRBD1, unconfirmable since there is no DNA. Germline V CDR1 and CDR2: SGHTA, FQGNSA. This CDR3 is built from 12 residues. CDR3: CASSRGAAPQYF.

The chain combines TRBV7-2 with TRBJ2-5; without DNA, the TCRdb call of TRBD1 cannot be checked. CDR3 length equals 15 residues. The germline gives CDR1 SGHTA, CDR2 FQGNSA. CDR3 protein: CASSFGGRGQETQYF. Supplemented by reference TRBV7-2 and TRBJ2-5, the full variable domain reads GAGVSQSPSNKVTEKGKDVELRCDPISGHTALYWYRQSLGQGLEFLIYFQGNSAPDKSGLPSDRFSAERTGGSVSTLTIQRTQQEDSAVYLCASSFGGRGQETQYFGPGTRLLVL.

The chain's CDR3 is CASSLGQQTYGYTF. J is TRBJ1-2 and V is TRBV5-6. The CDR3 extends over 14 amino acids. Germline V gives CDR1 SGHDT, CDR2 YYEEEE. Supplemented by reference TRBV5-6 and TRBJ1-2, the full variable domain reads DAGVTQSPTHLIKTRGQQVTLRCSPKSGHDTVSWYQQALGQGPQFIFQYYEEEERQRGNFPDRFSGHQFPNYSSELNVNALLLGDSALYLCASSLGQQTYGYTFGSGTRLTVV.

The chain combines TRBV25-1 with TRBJ1-2; TCRdb indicates TRBD1, and absent DNA this call remains unverified. The germline V gene has CDR1 MGHDK and CDR2 SYGVNS. CDR3 length: 16 amino acids. The CDR3 protein is CASSDRQGLANYGYTF.

The chain uses TRBV3-1 and TRBJ2-7; the TCRdb call, TRBD1, lacks DNA for checking. Germline lookup yields CDR1 LGHDT and CDR2 YNNKEL (reference sequence). This CDR3 is 14 amino acids long. Here the CDR3 reads CASSRQGLSYEQYF.

This chain joins TRBV5-1 and TRBJ1-2; as DNA is missing, the TRBD1 call by TCRdb cannot be tested. The CDR3 sequence is 14 residues long. Germline-derived CDR1 and CDR2 are SGHRS and YFSETQ. The CDR3 protein is CASSTKTGGYGYTF. Filled out from reference TRBV5-1 and TRBJ1-2, the complete variable domain reads KAGVTQTPRYLIKTRGQQVTLSCSPISGHRSVSWYQQTPGQGLQFLFEYFSETQRNKGNFPGRFSGRQFSNSRSEMNVSTLELGDSALYLCASSTKTGGYGYTFGSGTRLTVV.

The chain joins TRBV15 to TRBJ2-1; there is no DNA to check the TCRdb D call of TRBD1. CDR1 LNHNV and CDR2 YYDKDF come from the germline V gene (reference sequence). The CDR3 has 15 residues. CDR3 amino acids: CATSREGGTYNEQFF.

The chain employs TRBV7-6 and TRBJ2-5; TCRdb's D gene call, TRBD2, goes unchecked for lack of DNA. The length of the CDR3 is 14 residues. Germline assignment: CDR1 SGHVS and CDR2 FNYEAQ. This CDR3 is CASSSLGLKETQYF.

This sequence joins TRBV7-9 and TRBJ2-1; TCRdb selects TRBD1, and the lack of DNA leaves this call unchecked. The CDR3 sequence is 15 residues long. Germline V gives CDR1 SEHNR, CDR2 FQNEAQ (reference sequence). The CDR3 loop is CASSFSEPGADEQFF. The full variable domain, completed using reference TRBV7-9 and TRBJ2-1, is DTGVSQNPRHKITKRGQNVTFRCDPISEHNRLYWYRQTLGQGPEFLTYFQNEAQLEKSRLLSDRFSAERPKGSFSTLEIQRTEQGDSAMYLCASSFSEPGADEQFFGPGTRLTVL.

This rearrangement joins TRBV5-1 to TRBJ2-5; the D gene TCRdb calls, TRBD2, cannot be checked with no DNA. The CDR3 consists of 14 residues. Per germline, CDR1 SGHRS and CDR2 YFSETQ. The CDR3 sequence: CASSLLAGEETQYF.

The V call is TRBV28, the J call TRBJ2-2; the TCRdb call, TRBD2, lacks DNA for checking. In germline, CDR1 is MDHEN, CDR2 SYDVKM. This CDR3 has 12 residues. CDR3 protein: CASGLGTGELFF.

The gene calls are TRBV5-4 and TRBJ2-1; absent DNA, TCRdb's TRBD2 call cannot be checked. Looked up from germline, CDR1 is SGHNT and CDR2 is YYREEE (reference sequence). The CDR3 is made up of 16 amino acids. The CDR3 sequence: CASSPQLAGGQNEQFF. The entire variable domain, with the rest obtained from reference TRBV5-4 and TRBJ2-1, is as follows: ETGVTQSPTHLIKTRGQQVTLRCSSQSGHNTVSWYQQALGQGPQFIFQYYREEENGRGNFPPRFSGLQFPNYSSELNVNALELDDSALYLCASSPQLAGGQNEQFFGPGTRLTVL.